This T cell receptor (beta chain) is drawn from a study of T cells in Graves' hyperthyroidism and ophthalmopathy. Amplification targeted TCR beta CDR3 regions from RNA transcripts. During a first-round RT-PCR of the TCR CDR3, the HTBI primer set was used. TCRdb re-analysed the multiplex PCR reads in MiXCR, keeping a single row per CDR3 protein. The sample lists 400,000 to 550,000 distinct CDR3 sequences, around 24% occurring once. J gave up 6 bases and V 6 bases, and 17 bases lay outside the gene matches. Germline V gene lookup returns CDR1 SGHRS and CDR2 YFSETQ. The CDR3 runs 17 residues. This clonotype was seen many times.

This receptor was obtained from a woman aged 30 to 39 with Graves' ophthalmopathy. The V gene is TRBV5-1, the J gene TRBJ1-2; 10 bases are a match to TRBD1. The source material was blood. CDR3 coding DNA: TGCGCCAGCACCATGTCAGTCCCGGGACAGGGGTTGCATGGCTACACCTTC. Its translation is CASTMSVPGQGLHGYTF.